This T cell receptor (beta chain) was obtained from a study of CD8+ T cells in alopecia areata. Following RNA extraction, reverse transcription yielded cDNA that acted as the sequencing template. Data came from immunoSEQ multiplex PCR; TCRdb stores just in-frame clones and leaves some out. The top ten hold 5.5% to 6.5% of the sample, which has tens of thousands of clones, 51% seen once. This clone was observed a few times. The antigen is unknown. Specimens obtained from alopecia areata patients comprised lesional scalp punch biopsies and peripheral blood. PBMCs, the starting material, were the source of sorted CD4+ and CD8+ T cells. Findings of the study overall: Among the cells sequenced in scalp samples are also the resident alphabeta T cells of normal skin. More clonal than normal scalp was lesional scalp, particularly alopecia totalis/universalis.

CDR3 length equals 14 residues. The V end lost 4 bases, the J end lost 1 base, and 8 bases lay between the germline ends. The sequenced material came from NKG2D-high CD8+ T cells sorted from blood. The rearrangement uses TRBV23-1 and TRBJ1-5; D is uncertain. TRBV23-1 counts as an open reading frame of uncertain function. The sequence was collected from a human donor with alopecia areata. The CDR3 DNA sequence: TGCGCCAGCAGTCCAATGTCCAGCAATCAGCCCCAGCATTTT. Translation: CASSPMSSNQPQHF.